These 26 T cell receptor beta chains came from one sample sequenced in a study of blood T cell repertoires in COVID-19. Sequenced by immunoSEQ multiplex PCR; TCRdb stores in-frame clones only, minus some. The sample gives some 330,000 clones, over 85% of which show up once; 1.8% is in the top ten. Source material: peripheral blood. These receptors were obtained from a woman younger than 45 with COVID-19, enrolled during active disease.

The chain carries TRBV13 and TRBJ2-5; a possible D gene is TRBD1 (6 bases). V lost 0 bases to trimming and J lost 3 bases, with 17 bases between them. The CDR3 loop spans 17 amino acids. Germline assignment: CDR1 PRHDT and CDR2 FYEKMQ (reference sequence). The CDR3 sequence is CASSLGLGGLREETQYF. DNA for the CDR3: TGTGCCAGCAGCTTAGGCCTTGGGGGCTTGAGGGAAGAGACCCAGTACTTC.

CDR3 in amino acids: CASRRDRITEAFF. The CDR3 nucleotides read TGCGCCAGCAGACGGGACAGGATCACTGAAGCTTTCTTT. The genes are TRBV10-2 and TRBJ1-1; TRBD1 aligns across 8 bases. The CDR3 contains 13 residues. The germline V gene encodes CDR1 WSHSY and CDR2 SAAADI. The V and J ends lost 6 bases and 4 bases, in that order; junction bases with no gene match: 4.

The chain combines TRBV12-3 or TRBV12-4 with TRBJ1-1; D is unresolved. The CDR3 extends over 12 amino acids. The V and J ends lost 6 bases and 1 base respectively, with 6 bases between them. The CDR3 DNA reads TGTGCCAGCAGCTACTCGAACACTGAAGCTTTCTTT. Its translation: CASSYSNTEAFF.

The chain has TRBV3-1 (or the pseudogene TRBV3-2) and TRBJ2-1, with 9 bases matching TRBD2. Trimming took 4 bases from V and 8 from J; bases not matched to a gene: 6. The CDR3 is 14 residues long. CDR1 and CDR2 from the germline V gene are LGHDT and YNNKEL (reference sequence). CDR3: CASSLRGGPDEQFF. CDR3 coding DNA: TGTGCCAGCAGCCTGCGGGGGGGCCCCGATGAGCAGTTCTTC.

The chain employs TRBV9 and TRBJ1-1, with 11 bases identical to TRBD1. V shed 4 bases and J 4 bases; nucleotides not matched to a gene: 3. The germline gives CDR1 SGDLS, CDR2 YYNGEE. The CDR3 is made up of 14 amino acids. The CDR3 region is CASSFGTGGTEAFF. CDR3 sequence (DNA): TGTGCCAGCAGCTTCGGGACAGGGGGCACTGAAGCTTTCTTT.

V and J are TRBV9 and TRBJ1-3; D is undetermined. Germline values: CDR1 SGDLS, CDR2 YYNGEE. V dropped 0 bases and J dropped 1 base, with 11 bases sitting between them. The CDR3 extends over 16 amino acids. The CDR3 is CASSVDQMRSGNTIYF. CDR3 DNA: TGTGCCAGCAGCGTAGATCAAATGCGGTCTGGAAACACCATATATTTT.

The gene calls are TRBV2 and TRBJ1-1, with D tentatively TRBD1 (6 bases). This CDR3 contains 16 residues. Trimming removed 6 bases from V and 1 base from J, with 18 bases in between. CDR1 SNHLY and CDR2 FYNNEI come from the germline V gene. CDR3 protein: CASSQHSGQSNTEAFF. In DNA, the CDR3 is TGTGCCAGCAGCCAACATTCAGGACAGTCGAACACTGAAGCTTTCTTT.

J is TRBJ2-3 and V is TRBV7-8; TRBD2 agrees at 8 bases. Germline CDR1 SGHVS, CDR2 FQNEAQ. This CDR3 spans 14 amino acids. For the CDR3, the DNA is TGTGCGAAGGGGAGCGGGGGCAGGACAGATACGCAGTATTTT. Amino acids: CAKGSGGRTDTQYF.

This clone was picked up a small number of times. The genes are TRBV5-1 and TRBJ1-3, with 9 nucleotides matching TRBD1. The length of the CDR3 is 15 residues. J lost 2 bases, V lost 4 bases, and 4 bases had no gene match. Germline lookup yields CDR1 SGHRS and CDR2 YFSETQ. CDR3 sequence reads: CASSVGQGAGNTIYF. CDR3 nucleotide sequence: TGCGCCAGCAGCGTGGGACAGGGAGCTGGAAACACCATATATTTT.

This chain connects TRBV29-1 to TRBJ2-7, with a tentative D call TRBD2 (6 bases). Per germline, CDR1 SQVTM and CDR2 ANQGSEA. Between the trimmed V and J ends, which lost 6 bases and 4 bases, there was a span of 13 bases. The CDR3 has 12 residues. The CDR3 nucleotides are TGCAGCGTCGGGGACGGGGGTTACGAGCAGTACTTC. As protein: CSVGDGGYEQYF.

This clone was recorded once. V usage is TRBV2 and J usage is TRBJ1-1; 7 bases are a match to TRBD1. CDR3 length: 16 amino acids. V was pared by 6 bases and J by 7 bases, with 17 bases of the junction left unmatched. The germline V gene encodes CDR1 SNHLY and CDR2 FYNNEI. In DNA form, the CDR3 reads TGTGCCAGCAGCCTAGACAGGGAAAGGGCCCAGGGTGAAGCTTTCTTT. Its protein product is CASSLDRERAQGEAFF.

This chain joins TRBV6-2 or TRBV6-3 and TRBJ2-2, with D maybe TRBD2 (5 bases). CDR3 size: 13 residues. Trimming cost V 6 bases and J 6 bases, with 11 bases left between them. Germline CDR1 is MNHEY and CDR2 is SVGEGT. For the CDR3, the DNA is TGTGCCAGCAGCCTTACTAGTGCCGGGGAGCTGTTTTTT. Its protein product is CASSLTSAGELFF.

V gene TRBV5-1 combines with J gene TRBJ1-1; D remains ambiguous. The V end was cut by 0 bases, the J end by 7 bases, with 7 bases between. This CDR3 comprises 12 residues. Germline V gives CDR1 SGHRS, CDR2 YFSETQ. The CDR3 loop is CASSLVGGEAFF. In DNA form, the CDR3 reads TGCGCCAGCAGCTTGGTTGGCGGTGAAGCTTTCTTT.

The chain is built from TRBV30 and TRBJ1-3; 7 bases are shared with TRBD1. V lost 3 bases to trimming and J lost 3 bases; unmatched junction nucleotides: 8. CDR1 and CDR2 from the germline V gene are GTSNPN and SVGIG (reference sequence). The CDR3 is made up of 15 amino acids. The CDR3 loop is CAWSGGGAGGNTIYF. The CDR3, as DNA: TGTGCCTGGAGCGGAGGGGGCGCAGGTGGAAACACCATATATTTT.

This sequence joins TRBV7-8 and TRBJ2-5, with D possibly being TRBD2 (6 bases). V shed 5 bases and J shed 3 bases, with 13 bases lying between them. Germline lookup yields CDR1 SGHVS and CDR2 FQNEAQ. The CDR3 has 14 residues. Here the CDR3 reads CASSVVGGEETQYF. As DNA, the CDR3 is TGTGCCAGCAGCGTAGTGGGGGGAGAAGAGACCCAGTACTTC.

The chain carries TRBV2 and TRBJ1-5; D perhaps matches TRBD1 (5 bases). The V gene's germline CDR1 is SNHLY and CDR2 FYNNEI. V dropped 3 bases and J dropped 1 base, with 13 bases sitting between them. The CDR3 has 16 residues. This CDR3 is CASSESKGASNQPQHF. DNA for the CDR3: TGTGCCAGCAGTGAGTCAAAAGGGGCGAGCAATCAGCCCCAGCATTTT.

The chain links TRBV7-9 to TRBJ2-3; 7 bases are a match to TRBD1. Germline lookup yields CDR1 SEHNR and CDR2 FQNEAQ (reference sequence). After removal of 1 base from V and 3 bases from J, the junction contained 7 bases not matched to a gene. The CDR3 runs to 16 residues. CDR3 amino acids: CASSLEGAIRTDTQYF. The CDR3 DNA reads as TGTGCCAGCAGCTTAGAGGGGGCTATACGTACAGATACGCAGTATTTT.

The chain carries TRBV28 and TRBJ2-1; 11 bases match TRBD1. Per germline, CDR1 MDHEN and CDR2 SYDVKM. Trimming took 5 bases from V and 4 from J; bases not matched to a gene: 7. The CDR3 is 16 residues long. CDR3 nucleotide sequence: TGTGCCAGCAGTACTACCGGGACAGGGGGATACAATGAGCAGTTCTTC. Protein product: CASSTTGTGGYNEQFF.

The chain recombines TRBV11-2 with TRBJ2-3; 9 bases fit TRBD2. Germline CDR1 reads SGHAT; CDR2 reads FQNNGV. This CDR3 has 18 amino acids. Unmatched junction bases numbered 16, after V lost 5 bases and J lost 4 bases. DNA of the CDR3: TGTGCCAGCAGCCCAAGGCGGGGAGCGGGGGGCCGGGCAGATACGCAGTATTTT. Encoded protein: CASSPRRGAGGRADTQYF.

This clone was observed a single time. J is TRBJ2-6 and V is TRBV7-6; 7 bases line up with TRBD1. CDR1 SGHVS and CDR2 FNYEAQ come from the germline V gene. The CDR3 is 18 amino acids. J was trimmed by 2 bases and V by 5 bases; bases with no gene match: 12. Written as DNA, the CDR3 is TGTGCCAGCAGCCCGCTCTCGCAGGGGGAAACTGGGGCCAACGTCCTGACTTTC. It yields the protein CASSPLSQGETGANVLTF.

J is TRBJ1-5 and V is TRBV18, with a weak D call TRBD1 (5 bases). Germline V gives CDR1 KGHSH, CDR2 LQKENI. V gave up 2 bases and J gave up 4 bases, with 9 bases separating them. This CDR3 is built from 14 residues. CDR3 DNA sequence: TGTGCCAGCTCACCATGGGGCGAAAATCAGCCCCAGCATTTT. This gives the protein CASSPWGENQPQHF. The full variable domain, rest sourced from reference TRBV18 and TRBJ1-5, is NAGVMQNPRHLVRRRGQEARLRCSPMKGHSHVYWYRQLPEEGLKFMVYLQKENIIDESGMPKERFSAEFPKEGPSILRIQQVVRGDSAAYFCASSPWGENQPQHFGDGTRLSIL.

The J gene is TRBJ2-3, the V gene TRBV27; possible D gene TRBD2, 6 bases. Germline-derived CDR1 and CDR2 are MNHEY and SMNVEV (reference sequence). The CDR3 sequence is 14 residues long. Deletions cut 5 bases from V and 4 bases from J, with 13 bases between. DNA for the CDR3: TGTGCCAGCAGTACCATGTGGGGGGCAGATACGCAGTATTTT. Translation: CASSTMWGADTQYF.

V is TRBV27 and J is TRBJ2-7; D might be TRBD2 (5 bases). CDR1 is MNHEY and CDR2 is SMNVEV in the germline V gene (reference sequence). This CDR3 contains 13 residues. The CDR3, as DNA: TGTGCCAGCAGTGCGGGCGGCTCCCACGAGCAGTACGTC. Its translation is CASSAGGSHEQYV.

The chain carries TRBV19 and TRBJ1-4; 7 positions agree with TRBD1. J gave up 8 bases and V 6 bases, and 12 bases lay outside the gene matches. The CDR3 has 15 amino acids. Germline V lookup: CDR1 LNHDA, CDR2 SQIVND (reference sequence). CDR3: CASRGSGTAGEKLFF. DNA of the CDR3: TGTGCCAGTAGGGGCTCCGGGACAGCCGGGGAAAAACTGTTTTTT.

The chain carries TRBV5-6 and TRBJ1-5; possible D gene TRBD1, 5 bases. CDR1 is SGHDT, CDR2 YYEEEE, per germline. The CDR3 has 15 amino acids. With 0 bases removed from V and 1 base from J, the gap between germline ends came to 8 bases. The CDR3 DNA is TGTGCCAGCAGCTTGGGTGACAGCAGCAATCAGCCCCAGCATTTT. As protein: CASSLGDSSNQPQHF.

The chain couples TRBV7-9 to TRBJ2-1; weak D call: TRBD1 (5 bases). Between the trimmed V and J ends, which lost 5 bases and 8 bases, there was a span of 13 bases. The CDR3 totals 13 residues. Germline CDR1 is SEHNR and CDR2 is FQNEAQ (reference sequence). Here the CDR3 reads CASSVQDRHEQFF. DNA of the CDR3: TGTGCCAGCAGCGTACAGGATAGGCATGAGCAGTTCTTC.